This entry describes one T cell receptor beta chain. Other nucleotide sequences from this sample produce the same CDR3. This CDR3 is built from 13 residues. V shed 2 bases and J shed 6 bases, with 11 bases lying between them. Germline CDR1 MNHEY, CDR2 SMNVEV (reference sequence). The sample belongs to a study of technical replicates of blood from several donors. Method: immunoSEQ multiplex PCR; TCRdb's copy keeps in-frame clones and lacks some. The data hold 75,000 to 90,000 clones, with roughly 93% observed a single time. This receptor was taken from a human donor in good health. V is TRBV27 and J is TRBJ2-7; D possibly corresponds to TRBD2 (6 bases). The material sequenced was T cells isolated from PBMCs. The chain's CDR3 is CASSLEGRGEQYF. In DNA form, the CDR3 reads TGTGCCAGCAGTTTAGAAGGGCGGGGCGAGCAGTACTTC.